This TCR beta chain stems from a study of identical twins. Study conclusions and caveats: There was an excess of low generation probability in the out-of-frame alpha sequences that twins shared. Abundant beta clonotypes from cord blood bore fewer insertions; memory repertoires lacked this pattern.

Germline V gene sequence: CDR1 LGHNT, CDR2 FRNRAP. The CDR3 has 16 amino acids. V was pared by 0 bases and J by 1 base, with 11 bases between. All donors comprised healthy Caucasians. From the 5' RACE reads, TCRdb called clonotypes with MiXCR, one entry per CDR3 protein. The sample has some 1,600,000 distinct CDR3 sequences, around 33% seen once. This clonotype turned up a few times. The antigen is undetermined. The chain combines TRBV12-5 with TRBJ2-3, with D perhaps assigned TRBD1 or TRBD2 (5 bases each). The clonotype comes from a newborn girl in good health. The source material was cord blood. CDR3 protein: CASGLVKGPGTDTQYF. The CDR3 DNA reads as TGTGCTAGTGGTTTGGTGAAGGGACCTGGCACAGATACGCAGTATTTT.